These T cell receptor beta chains were read from a single sample in a study of OX40 agonist ivuxolimab in advanced cancers. The table came from immunoSEQ multiplex PCR; TCRdb's copy has only in-frame clones and leaves some out. The table has 70,000 to 80,000 clones, approximately 78% seen once. Sequences were derived from CD4+ or CD8+ T cells sorted from blood, sampled in a trial of the OX40 agonist ivuxolimab. These receptors all come from an adult with an advanced solid tumor such as melanoma, head and neck, liver or kidney cancer. Both conserved end residues are part of each CDR3.

V gene,J gene,CDR3 protein
TRBV29-1,TRBJ2-3,CSVGAGGTDTQYF
TRBV30,TRBJ1-3,CAWSLWGVLSGNTIYF
TRBV12-5,TRBJ2-1,CASGLRVSGGRNEQFF
TRBV6-7,TRBJ1-1,CASRVRTGKDTEAFF
TRBV30,TRBJ2-6,CAWEDGVAGANVLTF
TRBV27,TRBJ2-7,CASSQAVGGHEQYF
TRBV6-6,TRBJ2-2,CASSPTGGTGELFF
TRBV5-1,TRBJ2-3,CASSFATSGTPGDTQYF
TRBV9,TRBJ2-3,CASSGEPGLGTDTQYF
TRBV15,TRBJ1-2,CATSVTGGPMVGYTF
TRBV18,TRBJ2-3,CASSPTGGPLDTQYF
TRBV19,TRBJ1-1,CASSLAENAGTAEAFF
TRBV11-2,TRBJ2-2,CASSPDRNTGELFF
TRBV14,TRBJ2-2,CASSQDQGRRNTGELFF
TRBV5-5,TRBJ1-2,CASSKTRGLYGYTF
TRBV5-1,TRBJ1-1,CASSTGQGTMHTEAFF
TRBV4-3,TRBJ2-7,CASSQEMPGLGSEQYF
TRBV27,TRBJ2-7,CASSPAGTGSEQYF
TRBV19,TRBJ1-2,CASSIFPDNNYGYTF
TRBV12-5,TRBJ2-1,CASAGNSGEQFF
TRBV19,TRBJ1-1,CASSLRGGEGWKAFF
TRBV7-2,TRBJ1-2,CASSYNRNYGYTF
TRBV18,TRBJ1-1,CASSDDENTEAFF
TRBV5-1,TRBJ1-4,CASRPGHPNEKLFF
TRBV14,TRBJ1-2,CASTDRGMGGYTF
TRBV19,TRBJ1-2,CASSFSSTDYGYTF
TRBV29-1,TRBJ2-7,CSVGTGVHEQYF
TRBV6-1,TRBJ2-4,CASSELGIGNIQYF